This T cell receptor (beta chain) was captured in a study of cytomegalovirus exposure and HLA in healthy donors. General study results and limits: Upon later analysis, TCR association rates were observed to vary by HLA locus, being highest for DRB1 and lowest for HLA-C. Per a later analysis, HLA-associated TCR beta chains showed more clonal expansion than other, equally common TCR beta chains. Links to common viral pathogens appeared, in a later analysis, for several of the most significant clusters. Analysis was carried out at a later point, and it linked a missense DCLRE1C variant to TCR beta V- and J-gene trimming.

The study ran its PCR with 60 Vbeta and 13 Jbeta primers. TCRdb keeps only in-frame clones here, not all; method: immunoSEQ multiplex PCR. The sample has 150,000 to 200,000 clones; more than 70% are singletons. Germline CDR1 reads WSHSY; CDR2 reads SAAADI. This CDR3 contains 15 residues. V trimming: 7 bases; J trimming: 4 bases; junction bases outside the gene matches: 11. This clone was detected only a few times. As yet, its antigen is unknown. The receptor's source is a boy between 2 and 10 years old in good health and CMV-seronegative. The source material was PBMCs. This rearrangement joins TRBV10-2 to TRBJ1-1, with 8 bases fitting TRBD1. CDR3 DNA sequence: TGCGCCAGCATAGGGATCGGACAGGGAAGCACTGAAGCTTTCTTT. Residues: CASIGIGQGSTEAFF.